These T cell receptor beta chains were read from a single sample in a study of T cell responses to AZD1222 COVID-19 vaccine. Profiling relied on immunoSEQ multiplex PCR, and the TCRdb table lists in-frame clones only, not all of them. Of 140,000 to 150,000 clones in the sample, about 90% were seen once. Specimen: peripheral blood, collected 28 days after the second dose of the MenACWY control vaccine. The receptors originated from an adult who received the MenACWY meningococcal vaccine as a control. Each CDR3 is given with its conserved first and last residue. D genes are given only for firm matches. Some rows mark clone size as missing; the rest say once, few, many or name a class of expanded clone.

abundance	j_gene	d_gene	v_gene	CDR3nt	CDR3aa
-	TRBJ2-2	-	TRBV19	TGTGCCAGTAGTTCGACGGGACCGAACACCGGGGAGCTGTTTTTT	CASSSTGPNTGELFF
-	TRBJ2-7	-	TRBV4-3	TGCGCCAGCAGCCAAGAACTGGGGGCAGTGTACGAGCAGTACTTC	CASSQELGAVYEQYF
-	TRBJ2-2	-	TRBV5-1	TGCGCCAGCAGCACCTCCGACACCGGGGAGCTGTTTTTT	CASSTSDTGELFF
-	TRBJ1-1	-	TRBV7-2	TGTGCCAGCAGCGGAAATGGGCTTTTAATAACTGAAGCTTTCTTT	CASSGNGLLITEAFF
-	TRBJ2-1	-	TRBV9	TGTGCCAGCAGCGTAGAAACTAGCTCCTACAATGAGCAGTTCTTC	CASSVETSSYNEQFF
-	TRBJ2-3	-	TRBV2	TGTGCCAGCAATGGGCTCGGGGTGAGCACAGATACGCAGTATTTT	CASNGLGVSTDTQYF
-	TRBJ2-1	TRBD2	TRBV5-1	TGCGCCAGCAGCTTGGCCCGGCTAGCGGGAGTCGAGGAGCAGTTCTTC	CASSLARLAGVEEQFF
once	TRBJ2-6	TRBD1	TRBV5-1	TGCGCCAGCACCCCCGCAGGGGGCCTCTCTGGGGCCAACGTCCTGACTTTC	CASTPAGGLSGANVLTF
-	TRBJ2-7	-	TRBV6-2/TRBV6-3	TGTGCCAGCAGTTACTGGCAGGCCGACGAGCAGTACTTC	CASSYWQADEQYF
-	TRBJ2-3	-	TRBV7-2	TGTGCCAGCAGCTTAGGGAGGGGGCGGACAGATACGCAGTATTTT	CASSLGRGRTDTQYF
-	TRBJ2-5	TRBD2	TRBV27	TGTGCCAGCAGTTCCCGACTAGCGACACAAGAGACCCAGTACTTC	CASSSRLATQETQYF
-	TRBJ2-7	TRBD2	TRBV4-3	TGCGCCAGCAGCCAAGATACTACTAGCGGGATCTCCTACGAGCAGTACTTC	CASSQDTTSGISYEQYF
-	TRBJ1-1	-	TRBV11-2	TGTGCCAGCAGCTTAGCGGGCGGGACGGGAACTGAAGCTTTCTTT	CASSLAGGTGTEAFF
-	TRBJ2-7	-	TRBV3-1/TRBV3-2	TGTGCCAGCAGCCAAGGAGGCTACGAGCAGTACTTC	CASSQGGYEQYF
-	TRBJ2-1	TRBD2	TRBV3-1/TRBV3-2	TGTGCCAGCAGCCAAGAGCTAGCGGGACCCTACAATGAGCAGTTCTTC	CASSQELAGPYNEQFF
-	TRBJ2-3	-	TRBV6-4	TGTGCCAGCAGTGACTCGGCCAGCGGTAGCACAGATACGCAGTATTTT	CASSDSASGSTDTQYF
-	TRBJ2-5	-	TRBV29-1	TGCAGCGTCGAAATCCAGGGGACCCAGTACTTC	CSVEIQGTQYF
-	TRBJ2-2	-	TRBV5-8	TGTGCCAGCAGCAAAAGCGGAGGTTACACCGGGGAGCTGTTTTTT	CASSKSGGYTGELFF
-	TRBJ2-2	TRBD2	TRBV24-1	TGTGCCACCAGTGATCGAGGGACTAGCGGGACGAACACCGGGGAGCTGTTTTTT	CATSDRGTSGTNTGELFF
-	TRBJ2-3	-	TRBV15	TGTGCCACCAGCAGACCCCACGGGGCGGACAGCACAGATACGCAGTATTTT	CATSRPHGADSTDTQYF
-	TRBJ1-5	-	TRBV28	TGTGCCAGCAGTTTATTCAGTGCTGGGGCCTCTCACTATCAGCCCCAGCATTTT	CASSLFSAGASHYQPQHF
-	TRBJ1-3	-	TRBV11-1	TGTGCCAGCAGCTTAGGGAACCGCGTTCCTGGAAACACCATATATTTT	CASSLGNRVPGNTIYF